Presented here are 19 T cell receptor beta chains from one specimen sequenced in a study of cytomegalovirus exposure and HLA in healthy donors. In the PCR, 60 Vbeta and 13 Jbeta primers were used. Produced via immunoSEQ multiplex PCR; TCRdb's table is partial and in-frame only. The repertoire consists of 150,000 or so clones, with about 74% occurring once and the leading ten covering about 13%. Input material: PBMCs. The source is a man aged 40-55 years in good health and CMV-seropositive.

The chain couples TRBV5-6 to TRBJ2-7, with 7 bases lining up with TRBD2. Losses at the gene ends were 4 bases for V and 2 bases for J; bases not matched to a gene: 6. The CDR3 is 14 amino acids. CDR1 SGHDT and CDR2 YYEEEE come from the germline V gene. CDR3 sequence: CASSDWGRAYEQYF. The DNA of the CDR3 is TGTGCCAGCAGCGATTGGGGGAGGGCCTACGAGCAGTACTTC. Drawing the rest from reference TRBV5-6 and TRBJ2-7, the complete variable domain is DAGVTQSPTHLIKTRGQQVTLRCSPKSGHDTVSWYQQALGQGPQFIFQYYEEEERQRGNFPDRFSGHQFPNYSSELNVNALLLGDSALYLCASSDWGRAYEQYFGPGTRLTVT.

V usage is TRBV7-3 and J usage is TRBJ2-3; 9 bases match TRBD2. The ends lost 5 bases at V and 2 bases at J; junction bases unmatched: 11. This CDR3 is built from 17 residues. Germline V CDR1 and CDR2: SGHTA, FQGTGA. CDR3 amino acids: CASSPSGLAGVTDTQYF. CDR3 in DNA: TGTGCCAGCAGCCCATCAGGGTTAGCGGGAGTCACAGATACGCAGTATTTT.

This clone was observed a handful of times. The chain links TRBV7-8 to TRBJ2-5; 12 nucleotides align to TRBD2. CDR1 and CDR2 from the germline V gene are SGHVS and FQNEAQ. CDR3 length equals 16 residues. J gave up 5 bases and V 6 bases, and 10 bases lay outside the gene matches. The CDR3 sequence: CASSRGRLAGGETQYF. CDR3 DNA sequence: TGTGCCAGCAGTCGAGGACGCCTAGCGGGAGGGGAGACCCAGTACTTC.

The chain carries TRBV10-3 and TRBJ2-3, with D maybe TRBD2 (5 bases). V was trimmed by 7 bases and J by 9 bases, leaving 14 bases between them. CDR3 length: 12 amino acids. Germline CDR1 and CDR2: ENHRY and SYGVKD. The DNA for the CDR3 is TGTGCCATCAAGGAGTCAACGGGGACGCAGTATTTT. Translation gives CAIKESTGTQYF.

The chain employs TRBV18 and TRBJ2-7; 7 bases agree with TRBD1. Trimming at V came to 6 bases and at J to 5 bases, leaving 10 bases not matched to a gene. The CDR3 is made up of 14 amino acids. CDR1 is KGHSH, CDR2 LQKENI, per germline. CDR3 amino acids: CASSQARGRDEQYF. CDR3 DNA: TGTGCCAGCTCCCAAGCTAGGGGGCGGGACGAGCAGTACTTC. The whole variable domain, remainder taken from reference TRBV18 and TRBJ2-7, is NAGVMQNPRHLVRRRGQEARLRCSPMKGHSHVYWYRQLPEEGLKFMVYLQKENIIDESGMPKERFSAEFPKEGPSILRIQQVVRGDSAAYFCASSQARGRDEQYFGPGTRLTVT.

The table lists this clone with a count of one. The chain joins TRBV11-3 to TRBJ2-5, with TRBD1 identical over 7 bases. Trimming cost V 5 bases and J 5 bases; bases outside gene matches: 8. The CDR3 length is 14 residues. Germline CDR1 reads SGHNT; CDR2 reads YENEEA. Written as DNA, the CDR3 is TGTGCCAGCAGCCCATATACAGGGGCCGAGACCCAGTACTTC. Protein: CASSPYTGAETQYF.

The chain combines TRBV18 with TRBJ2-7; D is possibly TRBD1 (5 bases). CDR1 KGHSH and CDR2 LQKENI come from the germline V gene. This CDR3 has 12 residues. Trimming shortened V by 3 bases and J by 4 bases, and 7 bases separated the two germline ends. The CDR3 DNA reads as TGTGCCAGCTCACCGGGGCGATACGAGCAGTACTTC. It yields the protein CASSPGRYEQYF. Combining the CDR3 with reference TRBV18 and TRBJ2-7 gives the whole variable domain NAGVMQNPRHLVRRRGQEARLRCSPMKGHSHVYWYRQLPEEGLKFMVYLQKENIIDESGMPKERFSAEFPKEGPSILRIQQVVRGDSAAYFCASSPGRYEQYFGPGTRLTVT.

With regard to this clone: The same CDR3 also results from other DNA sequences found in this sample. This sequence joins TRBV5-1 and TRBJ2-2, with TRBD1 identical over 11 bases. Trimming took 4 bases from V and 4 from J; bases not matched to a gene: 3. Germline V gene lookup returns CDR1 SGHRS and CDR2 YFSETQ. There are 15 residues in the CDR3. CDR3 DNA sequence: TGCGCCAGCAGCCCGGGGACAGGGGGCACCGGGGAGCTGTTTTTT. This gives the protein CASSPGTGGTGELFF.

The CDR3 coding sequence is TGCGCCAGCAGTGTAGACAGGGGTAGCACAGATACGCAGTATTTT. It yields the protein CASSVDRGSTDTQYF. The chain employs TRBV10-1 and TRBJ2-3, with 8 bases matching TRBD1. Germline-derived CDR1 and CDR2 are WNHNN and SYGVQD (reference sequence). CDR3 length: 15 residues. The V and J ends lost 4 bases and 0 bases, in that order; junction bases with no gene match: 3.

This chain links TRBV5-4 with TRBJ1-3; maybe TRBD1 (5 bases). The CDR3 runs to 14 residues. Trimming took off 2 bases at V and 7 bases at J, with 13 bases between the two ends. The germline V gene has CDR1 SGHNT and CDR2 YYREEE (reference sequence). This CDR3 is CASSLGQGGNTIYF. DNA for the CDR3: TGTGCCAGCAGCTTAGGGCAGGGAGGTAACACCATATATTTT.

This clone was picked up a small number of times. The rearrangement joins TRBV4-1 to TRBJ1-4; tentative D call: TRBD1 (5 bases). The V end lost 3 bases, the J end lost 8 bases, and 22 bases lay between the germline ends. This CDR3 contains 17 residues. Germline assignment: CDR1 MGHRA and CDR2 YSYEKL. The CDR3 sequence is CASSHDQGRQRGEKLFF. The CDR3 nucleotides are TGCGCCAGCAGCCACGATCAAGGGCGCCAGCGGGGCGAAAAACTGTTTTTT.

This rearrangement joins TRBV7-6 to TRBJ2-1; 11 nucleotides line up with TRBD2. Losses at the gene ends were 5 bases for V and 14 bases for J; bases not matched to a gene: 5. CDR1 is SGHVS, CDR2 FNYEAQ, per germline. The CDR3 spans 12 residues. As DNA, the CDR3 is TGTGCCAGCAGCAAACTAGCGGGAGTGGAGTTCTTC. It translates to CASSKLAGVEFF.

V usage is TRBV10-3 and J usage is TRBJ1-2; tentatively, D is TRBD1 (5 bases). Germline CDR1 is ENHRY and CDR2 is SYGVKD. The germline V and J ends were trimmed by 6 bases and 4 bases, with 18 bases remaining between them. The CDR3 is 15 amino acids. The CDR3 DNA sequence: TGTGCCATCAGGGGATCAGACAGACGTCTCTATGGCTACACCTTC. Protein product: CAIRGSDRRLYGYTF.

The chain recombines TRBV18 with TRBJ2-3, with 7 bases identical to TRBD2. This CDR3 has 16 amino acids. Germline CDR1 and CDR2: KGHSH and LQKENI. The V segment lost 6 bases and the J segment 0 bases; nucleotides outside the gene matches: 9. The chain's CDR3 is CASSPTLAASTDTQYF. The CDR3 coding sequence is TGTGCCAGCTCTCCTACCCTAGCGGCTAGCACAGATACGCAGTATTTT.

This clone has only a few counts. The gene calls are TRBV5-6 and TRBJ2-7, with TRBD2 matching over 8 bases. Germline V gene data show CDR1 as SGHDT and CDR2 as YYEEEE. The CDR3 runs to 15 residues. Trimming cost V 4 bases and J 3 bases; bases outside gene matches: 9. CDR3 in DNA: TGTGCCAGCAGCGAACCGGGACTAGGAATCTACGAGCAGTACTTC. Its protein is CASSEPGLGIYEQYF.

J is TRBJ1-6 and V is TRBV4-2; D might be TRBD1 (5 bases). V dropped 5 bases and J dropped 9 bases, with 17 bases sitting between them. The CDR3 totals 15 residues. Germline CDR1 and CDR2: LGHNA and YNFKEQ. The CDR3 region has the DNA TGTGCCAGCAGCTCCTGGGGGGGTCTGATTTCACCCCTCCACTTT. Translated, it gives CASSSWGGLISPLHF.

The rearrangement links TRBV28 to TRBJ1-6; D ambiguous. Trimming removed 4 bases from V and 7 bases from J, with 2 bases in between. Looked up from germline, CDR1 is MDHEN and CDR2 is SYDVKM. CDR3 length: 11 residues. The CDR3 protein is CASSSNSPLHF. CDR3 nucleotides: TGTGCCAGCAGTTCAAATTCACCCCTCCACTTT.

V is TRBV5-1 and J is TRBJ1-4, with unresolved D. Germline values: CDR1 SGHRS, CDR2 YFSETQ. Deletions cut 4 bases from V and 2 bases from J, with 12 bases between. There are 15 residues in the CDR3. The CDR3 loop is CASSPDVQTNEKLFF. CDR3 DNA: TGCGCCAGCAGCCCAGATGTGCAGACTAATGAAAAACTGTTTTTT.

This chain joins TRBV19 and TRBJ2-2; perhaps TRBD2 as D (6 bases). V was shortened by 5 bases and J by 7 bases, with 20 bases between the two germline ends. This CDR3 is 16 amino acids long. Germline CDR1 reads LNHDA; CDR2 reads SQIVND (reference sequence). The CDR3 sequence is CASSAPTSSFGGELFF. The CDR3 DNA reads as TGTGCCAGTAGTGCCCCAACTAGCAGTTTCGGCGGGGAGCTGTTTTTT.